This T cell receptor (beta chain) is drawn from a study of response to subunit inactivated influenza vaccine (dated by TCRdb to between 2018 and 2020). Turning to the overall study: Deep quantitative T cell receptor repertoire profiling was used in the study to track responses to a trivalent subunit inactivated influenza vaccine. The study at large found these results: The authors suggested that each seasonal influenza vaccination may recruit only a limited number of new T cells.

Details on this clonotype: Its antigen is not yet known. No base quality values were provided; no much bigger clone lies one nucleotide off.

Including cysteine and phenylalanine, the CDR3 has 13 amino acids. Left in the record is the CDR3 DNA by itself, 39 bases read in frame from the first base. Relative to germline, V is missing 8 bases and J is missing 0 bases, with 6 bases of the junction outside any gene match. Via the germline V gene (reference sequence), CDR1 is DFQATT and CDR2 SNEGSKA. The library relied on RT-PCR. The sequencing machine was an Illumina HiSeq 2500. TCRdb trimmed public reads at Q25 via fastp, called clones via MiXCR and kept in-frame beta chains. Entries are consolidated by CDR3 protein sequence, retaining the most common genes and DNA. Recorded for this sample are 500,000 to 700,000 distinct CDR3 sequences; around 25% of them occurred a single time. The ten largest clonotypes hold approximately 3% of the sample. The same data also contributed to another study, on T cells expressing NK-cell markers. Reported in the second study: The TCR beta cDNA libraries were made using 5'RACE template switching, a step that added both a universal primer site and unique molecular identifiers. Seven to nine donors provided sorted CD3+CD56+NKG2C+, CD3+CD56+NKG2C- and CD3+CD56-NKG2C+ T-cell subsets, whose TCR beta-chain repertoires were profiled. Of the eight sequenced donors, seven were found to be HCMV-seropositive and one was found to be HCMV-seronegative. In several experiments an anti-gammadeltaTCR antibody was added to restrict sorting to alphabetaTCR-expressing T cells. For five or six donors, the dominant CD3+CD56+NKG2C+ clonotypes were among the top 10 CD8+ clonotypes and accounted for about 1.0-8% of CD8+ T cells. Those dominant clonotypes were again the most abundant among CD3+CD56-NKG2C+ cells in four donors, at 28.3-60.1%. Whether the expanded NKG2C-expressing T cell clones were specific for HCMV antigens remained unclear. All eight donors whose samples were sequenced were randomly selected healthy volunteers, three of them men and five women. HCMV-specific IgG was detected in serum with a commercial ELISA kit to determine HCMV serostatus. Peripheral blood mononuclear cells were isolated from blood by Ficoll density gradient centrifugation. Using Miltenyi isolation kits, CD4+ and CD8+ T cells were isolated from PBMC through magnetic immunoseparation. Priming for cDNA synthesis came from the TCR beta constant segment, and two successive PCR amplification steps followed. Illumina HiSeq 2000/2500, MiSeq or NextSeq was used to sequence libraries as 2 x 150 bp reads. Reads were demultiplexed and grouped by UMI with MIGEC, and clonotypes were assembled and quantified with MiTCR. Only TCR cDNA sequences supported by at least two reads were kept to exclude erroneous sequences. The tcR package was used for downstream repertoire analysis, and clonotypes were matched across fractions by CDR3 nucleotide sequence plus V segment. VDJmatch was used to annotate antigen specificity against VDJdb, with one amino acid substitution allowed in CDR3.

This receptor was obtained from a man aged 50-60 years who received an inactivated influenza vaccine. Donor details come from another sample of the same person, matched by shared clones. The sample in question was CD4+ T cells sorted from PBMCs, obtained roughly 13 days after vaccination. The V and J genes are TRBV20-1 and TRBJ2-7, and TRBD1 aligns with 8 junction nucleotides. Read as DNA, the sequence is TGCAGTATTCGGACAGGGAACTCCTACGAGCAGTACTTC. It is translated as CSIRTGNSYEQYF.